Listed below are T cell receptor beta chains from one sample, sequenced in a study of molecular identifiers for immune sequencing clone quantification. TCRdb ran MiXCR on the PCR reads and lists one entry per CDR3 protein. The repertoire holds hundreds of thousands of distinct CDR3 sequences, with roughly a fifth as singletons. The sample taken for sequencing was naive CD8+ T cells from blood, with Jurkat cell RNA spiked in. The receptors derive from a human donor in good health. Some libraries in this study had Jurkat cell RNA spiked in. The CDR3 runs from the conserved cysteine through the conserved F or W. The D gene is left open where the match is weak. Rows may omit the clone size; those that give it use once, few, many or a size class.

D	V	J	size	DNA	CDR3
-	TRBV4-1	TRBJ2-5	many	TGCGCCAGCAGCCAAGGCGTGGGGGGCCAAGAGACCCAGTACTTC	CASSQGVGGQETQYF
TRBD2	TRBV28	TRBJ2-3	few	TGTGCCAGCAGTTTACCGGGGTCCGATGAGCGGGGCCCCCACCTCACAGATACGCAGTATTTT	CASSLPGSDERGPHLTDTQYF
-	TRBV7-9	TRBJ1-2	many	TGTGCCAGCAGCTTAACCACAGGTCCTTTACGCTACACCTTC	CASSLTTGPLRYTF
-	TRBV6-6	TRBJ1-5	many	TGTGCCAGCAGTCCTGTGACAGGTTTCAGCCAGCCCCAGCATTTT	CASSPVTGFSQPQHF
-	TRBV20-1	TRBJ2-2	few	TGCAGTGCTATTTATGCGAATACGAACACCGGGGAGCTGTTTTTT	CSAIYANTNTGELFF
TRBD2	TRBV29-1	TRBJ2-7	-	TGCAGCGCGGAAGGGCTCGGGACTAGCGGGAGCCTAATTTACGAGCAGTACTTC	CSAEGLGTSGSLIYEQYF
-	TRBV7-9	TRBJ1-2	-	TGTGCCAGCAGCTTAGTTCCGGAATCTAACTATGGCTACACCTTC	CASSLVPESNYGYTF
-	TRBV5-8	TRBJ2-7	many	TGTGCCAGCAGCTTGGATTCGCAGCTCTCCTACGAGCAGTACTTC	CASSLDSQLSYEQYF
-	TRBV6-2/TRBV6-3	TRBJ2-5	many	TGTGCCACCCTAGGACGGAACCAAGAGACCCAGTACTTC	CATLGRNQETQYF
-	TRBV4-1	TRBJ2-7	many	TGCGCCAGCAGCCAACAGGGGGGGAGCGAGCAGTACTTC	CASSQQGGSEQYF
-	TRBV12-5	TRBJ1-2	few	TGTGCTAGGGGCTTAGGGACTAAACCCTTAATTGATACAACTGTCTATGGCTACACCTTC	CARGLGTKPLIDTTVYGYTF
-	TRBV6-1	TRBJ1-1	many	TGTGCCAGCATCGAGAGTTTGAACACTGAAGCTTTCTTT	CASIESLNTEAFF
-	TRBV7-9	TRBJ1-1	-	TGTGCCAGCAGCTTAGAGAGGGGTCCTGAAGCTTTCTTT	CASSLERGPEAFF
-	TRBV18	TRBJ2-3	many	TGTGCCAGCTCAGCGCTACCGGGACAAGCCAGCACAGATACGCAGTATTTT	CASSALPGQASTDTQYF
-	TRBV11-2	TRBJ2-1	few	TGTGCCAGCAAGCTACCCAGCGGCGGAAACAATGAGCAGTTCTTC	CASKLPSGGNNEQFF
TRBD1	TRBV7-9	TRBJ1-5	few	TGTGCCAGCAGCGAAGGACAGGGTGCTCAGCCCCAGCATTTT	CASSEGQGAQPQHF
TRBD1	TRBV2	TRBJ1-2	few	TGTGCCAGCAGTGAGACGACAGGGATTTATGCGAACTATGGCTACACCTTC	CASSETTGIYANYGYTF
TRBD1	TRBV7-9	TRBJ2-2	many	TGTGCCAGCAGCTTCTTGGGACAGACCACCGGGGAGCTGTTTTTT	CASSFLGQTTGELFF
-	TRBV3-1	TRBJ1-2	-	TGTGCCAGCAGCCAGGGTGGGGCAGTCTATGGCTACACCTTC	CASSQGGAVYGYTF
-	TRBV7-2	TRBJ2-1	many	TGTGCCAGCAGCTGGGCGGGACCCTACAATGAGCAGTTCTTC	CASSWAGPYNEQFF
TRBD1	TRBV7-6	TRBJ1-6	many	TGTGCCAGCACACCGGGACAGGGGTTCTCACCCCTCCACTTT	CASTPGQGFSPLHF
-	TRBV7-3	TRBJ2-1	many	TGTGCCAGCAGCTTATGGTCCGGGAGCGGTAATGAGCAGTTCTTC	CASSLWSGSGNEQFF
-	TRBV29-1	TRBJ1-3	-	TGCAGCGTTTTAACAGGGATACCTGGAAACACCATATATTTT	CSVLTGIPGNTIYF
-	TRBV11-2	TRBJ1-1	few	TGTGCCAGCAGCCAGGTGGGGTGGACTGAAGCTTTCTTT	CASSQVGWTEAFF
-	TRBV7-8	TRBJ2-1	many	TGTGCCAGCAGCTCCCCCCCAGAGGTGGGGGAGCAGTTCTTC	CASSSPPEVGEQFF
-	TRBV27	TRBJ1-5	many	TGTGCCAGCAGTCCCAGACTTTTCAACCCTAGCAATCAGCCCCAGCATTTT	CASSPRLFNPSNQPQHF
-	TRBV6-1	TRBJ2-7	many	TGTGCCAGCAGTGAAGCTGGAGGTGCCTGGTACGAGCAGTACTTC	CASSEAGGAWYEQYF
-	TRBV28	TRBJ1-5	-	TGTGCCACCTCGGACAGTCCCAGTCGGTCCCAGCATTTT	CATSDSPSRSQHF
TRBD1	TRBV13	TRBJ1-4	many	TGTGCCAGCAGCCAAAGGGGACAGGGACCTTCTAATGAAAAACTGTTTTTT	CASSQRGQGPSNEKLFF
-	TRBV7-9	TRBJ2-3	many	TGTGCCAGCAGGCCCGGGTTTAGCACAGATACGCAGTATTTT	CASRPGFSTDTQYF
-	TRBV7-2	TRBJ2-5	many	TGTGCCAGCAGCTTACCCCCCCCAGAGACCCAGTACTTC	CASSLPPPETQYF
-	TRBV9	TRBJ2-3	many	TGTGCCAGCAGCGTAGAGGGACAACACACAGATACGCAGTATTTT	CASSVEGQHTDTQYF
-	TRBV13	TRBJ1-1	many	TGTGCCAGCAGCGGTCTCAGGGGTGGGGTGAACACTGAAGCTTTCTTT	CASSGLRGGVNTEAFF
-	TRBV28	TRBJ1-6	few	TGTGCCAGCAGTTTCCAGGGGTATAATTCACCCCTCCACTTT	CASSFQGYNSPLHF
-	TRBV6-6	TRBJ1-1	-	TGTGTCACAACCCGAGTGGGGGCGGATACTGAAGCTTTCTTT	CVTTRVGADTEAFF
-	TRBV9	TRBJ2-2	many	TGTGCCAGCAGCGTAGGTGCGACAGATACCGGGGAGCTGTTTTTT	CASSVGATDTGELFF
TRBD2	TRBV29-1	TRBJ2-7	many	TGCAGCGTTGAAACCCGGACTAGTGTCGAGCAGTACTTC	CSVETRTSVEQYF
-	TRBV27	TRBJ2-2	many	TGTGCCAGCAGAACTTACACCGGGGAGCTGTTTTTT	CASRTYTGELFF
-	TRBV7-9	TRBJ1-4	many	TGTGCCAGCAGCTTATTTTCTGATGAAAAACTGTTTTTT	CASSLFSDEKLFF
-	TRBV2	TRBJ2-5	many	TGTGCCAGCAGTAACGACCAAGAGACCCAGTACTTC	CASSNDQETQYF
-	TRBV20-1	TRBJ2-7	many	TGCAGTGCTAGAGATCGGACGGCTAGAACCTACGAGCAGTACTTC	CSARDRTARTYEQYF
-	TRBV10-3	TRBJ2-2	many	TGTGCCATCAGTGACCCCGGACAGTACACCGGGGAGCTGTTTTTT	CAISDPGQYTGELFF
TRBD1	TRBV27	TRBJ1-4	few	TGTGCCAGCAGTTTTGGCAGGGGGAATGAAAAACTGTTTTTT	CASSFGRGNEKLFF
TRBD1	TRBV5-1	TRBJ1-2	many	TGCGCCAGCAGCCCTACTTCGAGGGGGCCTGTTGGCTACACCTTC	CASSPTSRGPVGYTF
-	TRBV7-2	TRBJ1-1	many	TGTGCCAGCAGCTTAAGCAGTATCACTGAAGCTTTCTTT	CASSLSSITEAFF
-	TRBV4-1	TRBJ2-7	many	TGCGCCAGCAGCCCTCAACTAGCCTACGAGCAGTACTTC	CASSPQLAYEQYF
-	TRBV28	TRBJ2-7	-	TGTGCCAGCACCTGGGGAGTAGCGGCCTACGAGCAGTACTTC	CASTWGVAAYEQYF
TRBD1	TRBV11-1	TRBJ2-1	-	TGTGCCAGCAGCATTTCCGGGACAGGGAGAAATGGGCAGTTCTTC	CASSISGTGRNGQFF
-	TRBV20-1	TRBJ1-3	many	TGCAGTGCTACCCGTTTAGACAGTAGCTCTGGAAACACCATATATTTT	CSATRLDSSSGNTIYF
-	TRBV29-1	TRBJ2-7	few	TGCAGCGGTCTTGATGATTACGAGCAGTACTTC	CSGLDDYEQYF